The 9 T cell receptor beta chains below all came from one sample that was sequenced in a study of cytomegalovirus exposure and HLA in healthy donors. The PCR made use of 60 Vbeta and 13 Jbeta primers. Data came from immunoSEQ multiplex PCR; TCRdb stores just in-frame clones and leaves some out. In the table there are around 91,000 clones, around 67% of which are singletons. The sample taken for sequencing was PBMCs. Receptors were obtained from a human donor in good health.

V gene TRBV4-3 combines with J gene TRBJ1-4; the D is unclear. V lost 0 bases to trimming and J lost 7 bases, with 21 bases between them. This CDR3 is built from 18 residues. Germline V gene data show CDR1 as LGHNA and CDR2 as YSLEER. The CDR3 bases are TGCGCCAGCAGCCAAGATCTCGGGAACACCCTGGGAGGTGAAAAACTGTTTTTT. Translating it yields CASSQDLGNTLGGEKLFF.

CDR3 sequence (DNA): TGTGCCAGCAGTATTCCACAGGGGGCTAACACCTTC. This codes for CASSIPQGANTF. The chain joins TRBV6-6 to TRBJ1-2; TRBD1 matches 9 bases. From germline, CDR1 is MNHNY and CDR2 SVGAGI (reference sequence). V was clipped by 5 bases and J by 12 bases; unmatched bases: 7. The CDR3 loop spans 12 amino acids.

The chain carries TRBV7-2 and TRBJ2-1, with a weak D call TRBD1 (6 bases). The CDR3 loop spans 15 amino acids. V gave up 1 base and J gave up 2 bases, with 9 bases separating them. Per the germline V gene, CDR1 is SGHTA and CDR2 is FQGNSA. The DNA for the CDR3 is TGTGCCAGCAGCTTAGGGTGGGGGCCCTACAATGAGCAGTTCTTC. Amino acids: CASSLGWGPYNEQFF.

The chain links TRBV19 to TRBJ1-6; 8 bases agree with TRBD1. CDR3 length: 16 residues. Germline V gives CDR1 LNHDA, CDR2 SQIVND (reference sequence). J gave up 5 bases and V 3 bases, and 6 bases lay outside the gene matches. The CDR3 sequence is CASSIDSRGHNSPLHF. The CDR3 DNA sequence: TGTGCCAGTAGTATCGATTCCAGGGGGCATAATTCACCCCTCCACTTT.

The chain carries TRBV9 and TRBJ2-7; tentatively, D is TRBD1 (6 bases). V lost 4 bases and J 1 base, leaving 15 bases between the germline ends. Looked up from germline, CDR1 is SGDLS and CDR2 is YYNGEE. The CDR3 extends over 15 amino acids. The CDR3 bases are TGTGCCAGCAGCTTAGGCGGGCAGGGGTCCTACGAGCAGTACTTC. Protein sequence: CASSLGGQGSYEQYF.

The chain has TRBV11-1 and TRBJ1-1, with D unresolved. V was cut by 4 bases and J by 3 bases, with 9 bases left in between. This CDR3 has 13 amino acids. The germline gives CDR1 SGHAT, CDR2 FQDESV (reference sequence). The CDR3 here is CASSSHMYTEAFF. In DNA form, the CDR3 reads TGTGCCAGCAGCTCCCACATGTACACTGAAGCTTTCTTT.

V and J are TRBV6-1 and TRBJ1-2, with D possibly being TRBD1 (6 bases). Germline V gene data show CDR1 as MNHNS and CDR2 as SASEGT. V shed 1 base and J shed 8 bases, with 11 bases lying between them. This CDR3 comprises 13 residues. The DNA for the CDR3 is TGTGCCAGCAGTGAAGGGTTTCAGGGGGGCTACACCTTC. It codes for CASSEGFQGGYTF.

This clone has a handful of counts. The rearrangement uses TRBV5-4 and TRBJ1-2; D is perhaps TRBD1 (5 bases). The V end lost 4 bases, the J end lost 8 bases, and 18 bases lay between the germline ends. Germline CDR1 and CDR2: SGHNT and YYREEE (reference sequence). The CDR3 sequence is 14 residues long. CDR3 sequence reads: CASSPKGALLGYTF. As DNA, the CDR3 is TGTGCCAGCAGCCCGAAAGGGGCGTTATTGGGCTACACCTTC.

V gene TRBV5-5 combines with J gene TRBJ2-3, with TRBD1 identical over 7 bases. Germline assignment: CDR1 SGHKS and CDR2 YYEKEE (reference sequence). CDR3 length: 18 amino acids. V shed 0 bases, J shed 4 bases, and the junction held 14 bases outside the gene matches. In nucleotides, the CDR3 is TGTGCCAGCAGCTTGGCCTTTTTCGGCAGGGGGTATCCAGATACGCAGTATTTT. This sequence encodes CASSLAFFGRGYPDTQYF.